This T cell receptor (beta chain) was captured by sequencing in a study of T cells in Graves' hyperthyroidism and ophthalmopathy. The CDR3 regions of TCR beta were amplified from RNA transcripts. A set of HTBI primers served as the primers for a first-round RT-PCR of the TCR CDR3. In TCRdb, the multiplex PCR reads were re-called with MiXCR into one record per CDR3 protein. This table has some 420,000 distinct CDR3 sequences, around 15% appearing once. Germline CDR1 and CDR2: MNHEY and SVGEGT. The CDR3 is 15 amino acids. V shed 0 bases and J shed 1 base, with 8 bases lying between them. Study-level results: Peripheral blood also featured most of the thyroid clonotypes expanded above 0.001.

In its sample, this clonotype was seen many times. No antigen is known for it. This rearrangement joins TRBV6-2 or TRBV6-3 to TRBJ2-3, with D unresolved. The sequence was collected from a woman between 18 and 29 years old with Graves' hyperthyroidism. Sequences were obtained from blood. CDR3 nucleotide sequence: TGTGCCAGCAGTTACTCAAGCGAGGGCACAGATACGCAGTATTTT. Translated: CASSYSSEGTDTQYF.